The 5 T cell receptor beta chains below all came from one sample that was sequenced in a study of T cells in Graves' hyperthyroidism and ophthalmopathy. Authors of the study amplified TCR beta CDR3 regions from RNA transcripts. The study used the HTBI primer set for a first-round RT-PCR of the TCR CDR3. Via MiXCR, TCRdb re-called the multiplex PCR reads, giving one row per CDR3 protein. Of 500,000 to 700,000 distinct CDR3 sequences in the sample, around 15% were seen once. Specimen: blood. These receptors all stem from a woman aged 18-35 years with Graves' hyperthyroidism.

This clonotype showed up just a few times. V is TRBV18 and J is TRBJ1-1; 10 bases agree with TRBD1. Unmatched junction bases numbered 7, after V lost 4 bases and J lost 2 bases. The CDR3 covers 16 residues. The germline CDR1 and CDR2 sequences are KGHSH and LQKENI. The CDR3 region is CASSLTGTGVNTEAFF. DNA for the CDR3: TGTGCCAGCTCACTTACCGGGACAGGGGTAAACACTGAAGCTTTCTTT.

The rearrangement links TRBV20-1 to TRBJ2-1, with TRBD2 identical over 7 bases. Per germline, CDR1 DFQATT and CDR2 SNEGSKA (reference sequence). This CDR3 has 16 residues. With V trimmed by 0 bases and J by 3 bases, 8 bases remained unmatched. The CDR3, as DNA: TGCAGTGCTAGAGACCGACTAGCTACTTACTACAATGAGCAGTTCTTC. Protein product: CSARDRLATYYNEQFF.

A remark on this clonotype: A single base separates this from a much larger clone, so it may be a read error. The genes are TRBV2 and TRBJ2-2; D not resolved. The germline V gene has CDR1 SNHLY and CDR2 FYNNEI. The CDR3 runs to 16 residues. The V gene lost 6 bases and the J gene lost 4 bases, with 18 bases spanning the gap. This CDR3 is CASSPSTATSTGELFF. The CDR3 region has the DNA TGTGCCAGCAGCCCCTCGACTGCCACGAGCACCGGGGAGCTGTTTTTT.

This clonotype appeared a few times. The V call is TRBV28, the J call TRBJ1-5, with D maybe TRBD1 (6 bases). Trimming shortened V by 6 bases and J by 5 bases, and 17 bases separated the two germline ends. Germline V gene sequence: CDR1 MDHEN, CDR2 SYDVKM. The CDR3 consists of 15 residues. The CDR3 sequence: CASSPRGTGYQPQHF. The DNA for the CDR3 is TGTGCCAGCAGCCCTCGGGGTACAGGGTATCAGCCCCAGCATTTT.

Note on this clonotype: Germline is not matched at one junction end, which may reflect a read error. The CDR3 spells CASSLRVSSYEQHF. The CDR3, as DNA: TGTGCCAGCAGCCTCAGGGTTAGCTCCTACGAGCAGCACTTC. The V call is TRBV12-3 or TRBV12-4, the J call TRBJ2-7; maybe TRBD1 (5 bases). CDR3 length: 14 amino acids.